The 5 T cell receptor beta chains presented below share a single source sample, sequenced in a study of shared T cell receptors in the human thymus. Generated by immunoSEQ multiplex PCR, the TCRdb table keeps only in-frame clones and is missing some. Of 700,000 to 750,000 clones listed, approximately 85% are singletons. The same sample was also used in a study of human thymus T cells.

The sample was thymocytes. These receptors were obtained from a girl less than two years old with a congenital heart defect.

In this sample, this clone turned up once. This chain joins TRBV5-6 and TRBJ1-1; 7 bases match TRBD1. V was clipped by 5 bases and J by 0 bases; unmatched bases: 7. CDR1 is SGHDT and CDR2 is YYEEEE in the germline V gene. This CDR3 contains 15 residues. CDR3 DNA sequence: TGTGCCAGCAGAAATAGACAGGGAATGAACACTGAAGCTTTCTTT. It specifies CASRNRQGMNTEAFF.

Note on this clone: Different DNA sequences within this sample yield the same CDR3. V usage is TRBV5-1 and J usage is TRBJ2-1; the D is unclear. The germline V gene encodes CDR1 SGHRS and CDR2 YFSETQ. V lost 0 bases and J 6 bases, leaving 7 bases between the germline ends. This CDR3 spans 13 amino acids. The CDR3 sequence is CASSLARANEQFF. The CDR3, as DNA: TGCGCCAGCAGCTTGGCTCGCGCCAATGAGCAGTTCTTC.

V gene TRBV28 combines with J gene TRBJ2-1; 13 bases are shared with TRBD2. CDR3 length equals 17 residues. Trimming cost V 2 bases and J 5 bases; bases outside gene matches: 6. The germline CDR1 and CDR2 sequences are MDHEN and SYDVKM. CDR3 sequence (DNA): TGTGCCAGCAGTTTAACTTCGACTAGCGGGGGGAACAATGAGCAGTTCTTC. It encodes CASSLTSTSGGNNEQFF.

The chain carries TRBV28 and TRBJ2-2; TRBD2 might be the D (5 bases). CDR1 MDHEN and CDR2 SYDVKM come from the germline V gene. Trimming left V 6 bases short and J 7 bases short, with 27 bases between. The CDR3 runs to 18 residues. CDR3: CASSPPTGRNVASGELFF. The DNA of the CDR3 is TGTGCCAGCAGCCCACCGACGGGCCGAAATGTAGCGAGCGGGGAGCTGTTTTTT.

V gene TRBV27 combines with J gene TRBJ2-7; 10 nucleotides match TRBD2. CDR3 length equals 15 residues. The germline CDR1 and CDR2 sequences are MNHEY and SMNVEV (reference sequence). V was clipped by 5 bases and J by 3 bases; unmatched bases: 7. The chain's CDR3 is CASSITAGGIYEQYF. DNA for the CDR3: TGTGCCAGCAGTATTACAGCGGGGGGGATCTACGAGCAGTACTTC.